This record covers a single T cell receptor beta chain. The antigen is not known. V was pared by 2 bases and J by 2 bases, with 9 bases of the junction left unmatched. Germline V CDR1 and CDR2: MNHEY, SMNVEV (reference sequence). The CDR3 extends over 17 amino acids. The PCR had 60 Vbeta and 13 Jbeta primers. The table came from immunoSEQ multiplex PCR; TCRdb's copy has only in-frame clones and leaves some out. The sample lists more than 100,000 clones; 85% to 90% were seen once. The record originates from a study of cytomegalovirus exposure and HLA in healthy donors. Notes on the study in general: Later analysis identified 15,000 to 20,000 TCR beta sequences associated with HLA alleles, using a false discovery rate threshold of 0.05. With later analysis, a missense DCLRE1C variant became linked to TCR beta V- and J-gene trimming. In vitro work confirmed that a few CMV-associated chains recognize CMV antigens.

V and J are TRBV27 and TRBJ2-1, with 7 bases lining up with TRBD1. This TCR was recovered from a woman in her thirties in good health and CMV-seronegative. The sequenced sample consisted of PBMCs. The CDR3 is CASSLALDRTPYNEQFF. CDR3 bases: TGTGCCAGCAGTTTAGCCCTGGACAGGACACCCTACAATGAGCAGTTCTTC.